The entry that follows covers one T cell receptor (beta chain) sequence. Its antigen is undetermined. The data belong to a study of T cell repertoires in cytomegalovirus infection. Study in general: The authors relied on CMV epitopes, both recently identified HLA-C-restricted and well-studied HLA-B-restricted. Based on public TCR beta signatures, there were indications of CMV infection and of a matching HLA type. Whole-study results and caveats: Using cumulative public TCR beta family frequency, the authors identified those who carried CMV together with the relevant HLA. Clonotype analysis showed dominance of the ex vivo response by HLA-C-restricted CMV-specific TCR beta clonotypes.

The CDR3 covers 13 residues. Trimming stripped 4 bases from V and 8 bases from J, with 13 bases between. Germline CDR1 MNHEY, CDR2 SVGEGT. One entry per CDR3 protein, called by TCRdb with MiXCR from the reads. The table shows a few hundred thousand distinct CDR3 sequences, with about 39% occurring only once. The source is a human donor in good health (CMV status not recorded). Some clones in this sample may be carry-over from other donors' samples. The source material was cultured PBMCs, sampled from culture after CMV antigen stimulation. This chain links TRBV6-2 or TRBV6-3 with TRBJ2-3, with D perhaps assigned TRBD1 or TRBD2 (5 bases each). The DNA for the CDR3 is TGTGCCAGCAGTTCCACGGGGACGATTACGCAGTATTTT. It encodes CASSSTGTITQYF.